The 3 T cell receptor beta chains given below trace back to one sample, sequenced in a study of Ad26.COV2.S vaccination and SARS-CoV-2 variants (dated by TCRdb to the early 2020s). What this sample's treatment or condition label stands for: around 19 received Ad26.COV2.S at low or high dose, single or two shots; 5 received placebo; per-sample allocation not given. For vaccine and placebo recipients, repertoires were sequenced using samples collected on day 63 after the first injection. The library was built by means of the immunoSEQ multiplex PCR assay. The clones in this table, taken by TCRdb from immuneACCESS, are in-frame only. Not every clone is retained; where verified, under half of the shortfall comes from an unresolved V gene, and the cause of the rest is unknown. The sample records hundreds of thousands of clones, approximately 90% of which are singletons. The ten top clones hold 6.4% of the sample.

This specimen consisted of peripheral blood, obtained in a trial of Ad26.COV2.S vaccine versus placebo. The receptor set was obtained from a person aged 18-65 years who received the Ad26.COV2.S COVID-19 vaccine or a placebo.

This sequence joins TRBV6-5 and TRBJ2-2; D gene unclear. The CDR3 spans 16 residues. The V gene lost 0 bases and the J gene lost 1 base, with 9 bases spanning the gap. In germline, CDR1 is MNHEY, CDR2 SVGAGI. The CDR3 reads CASSYSSAWNTGELFF. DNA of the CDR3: TGTGCCAGCAGTTACTCGTCGGCGTGGAACACCGGGGAGCTGTTTTTT.

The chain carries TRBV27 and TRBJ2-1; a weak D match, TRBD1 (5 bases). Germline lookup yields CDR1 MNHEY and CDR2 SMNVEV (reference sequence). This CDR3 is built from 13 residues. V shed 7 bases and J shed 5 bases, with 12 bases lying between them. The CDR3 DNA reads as TGTGCCAGCACTCGCAGGGTAGACAATGAGCAGTTCTTC. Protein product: CASTRRVDNEQFF.

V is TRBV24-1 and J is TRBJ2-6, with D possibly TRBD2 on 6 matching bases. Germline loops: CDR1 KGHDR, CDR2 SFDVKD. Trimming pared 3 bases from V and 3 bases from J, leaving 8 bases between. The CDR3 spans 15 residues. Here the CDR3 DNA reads TGTGCCACCAGTGATGGAGGGGTTGGGGCCAACGTCCTGACTTTC. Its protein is CATSDGGVGANVLTF.